This TCR beta chain was documented in a study of shared clonotypes between healthy human individuals. A word on this clone: Its target is not known.

This table comes from immunoSEQ multiplex PCR, and its TCRdb copy is limited to in-frame clones, with some not included. The repertoire holds approximately 2.1 million clones, with over 85% as singletons. Overall study results and limits: Rarefaction revealed incomplete sorted-subset sequencing despite large depth.

Donation came from healthy HIV-negative adults that had no recent acute infections or vaccinations. V lost 4 bases and J 2 bases, leaving 10 bases between the germline ends. Per germline, CDR1 SGHNT and CDR2 YYREEE (reference sequence). CDR3 length: 14 residues. Material for sequencing was naive CD4+ T cells from PBMCs. The subset is: CD45RA+ positively selected. This sequence originates from a man aged 18 to 29 in good health. Some clones in this sample may be carry-over from other donors' samples. The chain recombines TRBV5-4 with TRBJ1-3; D not resolved. The CDR3 nucleotides read TGTGCCAGCAGCCCAGAATTGGCTGGAAACACCATATATTTT. This translates into CASSPELAGNTIYF. Together with reference TRBV5-4 and TRBJ1-3, the CDR3 gives the full variable domain: ETGVTQSPTHLIKTRGQQVTLRCSSQSGHNTVSWYQQALGQGPQFIFQYYREEENGRGNFPPRFSGLQFPNYSSELNVNALELDDSALYLCASSPELAGNTIYFGEGSWLTVV.